A single T cell receptor beta chain is shown here with its context. This entry belongs to a study of blood T cell repertoires in COVID-19. About the study: Sites in the United States, Italy and Spain provided acute and convalescent COVID-19 samples. T cells, B-cell-depleted T cells, or PBMCs provided the cDNA or gDNA that served as material.

This CDR3 has 15 amino acids. The V end was cut by 2 bases, the J end by 5 bases, with 15 bases between. Germline values: CDR1 SGHTA, CDR2 FQGNSA. TCRdb keeps only in-frame clones here, not all; method: immunoSEQ multiplex PCR. Of about 240,000 clones listed, just under 85% are singletons. The receptor's source is a woman of 80 years or more with acute or convalescent COVID-19. The rearrangement uses TRBV7-2 and TRBJ2-5; a weak D match, TRBD2 (5 bases). Sequenced input: peripheral blood. CDR3 in DNA: TGTGCCAGCAGCTTAATGGAAGGAGGTCGTGAGACCCAGTACTTC. It encodes CASSLMEGGRETQYF. The whole variable domain, filled in from reference TRBV7-2 and TRBJ2-5, reads GAGVSQSPSNKVTEKGKDVELRCDPISGHTALYWYRQSLGQGLEFLIYFQGNSAPDKSGLPSDRFSAERTGGSVSTLTIQRTQQEDSAVYLCASSLMEGGRETQYFGPGTRLLVL.